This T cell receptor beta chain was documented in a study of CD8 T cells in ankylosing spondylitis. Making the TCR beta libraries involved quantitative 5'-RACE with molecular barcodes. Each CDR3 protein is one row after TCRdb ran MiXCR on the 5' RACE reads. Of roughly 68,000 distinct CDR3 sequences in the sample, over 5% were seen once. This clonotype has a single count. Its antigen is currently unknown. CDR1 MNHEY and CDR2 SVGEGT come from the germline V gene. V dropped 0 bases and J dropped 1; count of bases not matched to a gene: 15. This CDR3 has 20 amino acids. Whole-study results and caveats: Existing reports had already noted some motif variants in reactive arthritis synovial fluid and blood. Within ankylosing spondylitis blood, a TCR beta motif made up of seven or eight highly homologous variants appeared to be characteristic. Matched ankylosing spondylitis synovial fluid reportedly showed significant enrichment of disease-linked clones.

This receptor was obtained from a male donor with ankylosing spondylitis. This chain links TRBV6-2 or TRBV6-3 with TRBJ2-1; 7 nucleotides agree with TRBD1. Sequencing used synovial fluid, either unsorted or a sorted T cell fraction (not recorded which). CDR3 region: CASSYSGAGGTFSSYNEQFF. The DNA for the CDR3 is TGTGCCAGCAGTTACTCTGGGGCAGGGGGAACCTTTTCATCCTACAATGAGCAGTTCTTC.